The clone carrying this T cell receptor beta chain occurred a few times. The entry originates in a study of cytomegalovirus exposure and HLA in healthy donors. Background on the study: T cells numbering about 200 million yielded fewer than 140 million unique TCR beta sequences in an earlier analysis.

The germline V gene has CDR1 SNHLY and CDR2 FYNNEI. The CDR3 has 14 residues. The J segment lost 6 bases and the V segment lost 3 bases, leaving 8 bases of the junction unmatched. The PCR used 60 Vbeta and 13 Jbeta primers. Clones were read by immunoSEQ multiplex PCR, and TCRdb kept only the in-frame ones, dropping some. The sample gives some 160,000 clones, approximately 80% of which show up once; more than 3.5% is in the top ten. The J gene is TRBJ2-7, the V gene TRBV2, with TRBD1 identical over 7 bases. The sample taken for sequencing was PBMCs. The TCR sequence derives from a woman in her 40s in good health and CMV-seropositive. For the CDR3, the DNA is TGTGCCAGCAGTGAGAAGGGGGCGTCTCGCGAGCAGTACTTC. It is translated as CASSEKGASREQYF.